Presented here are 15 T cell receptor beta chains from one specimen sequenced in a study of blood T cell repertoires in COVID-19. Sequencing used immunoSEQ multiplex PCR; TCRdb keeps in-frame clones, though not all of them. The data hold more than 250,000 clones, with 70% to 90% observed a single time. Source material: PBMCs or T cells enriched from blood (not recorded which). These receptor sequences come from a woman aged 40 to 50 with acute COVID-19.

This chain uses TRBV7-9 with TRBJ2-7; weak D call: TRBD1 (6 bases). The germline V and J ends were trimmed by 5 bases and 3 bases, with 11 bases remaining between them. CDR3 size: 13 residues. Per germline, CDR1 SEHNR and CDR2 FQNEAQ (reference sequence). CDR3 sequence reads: CASSPMDSYEQYF. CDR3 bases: TGTGCCAGCAGCCCTATGGACAGCTACGAGCAGTACTTC.

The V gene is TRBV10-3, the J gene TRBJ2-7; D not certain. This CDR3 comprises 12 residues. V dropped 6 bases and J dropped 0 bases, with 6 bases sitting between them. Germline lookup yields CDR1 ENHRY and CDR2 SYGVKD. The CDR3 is CAISSSSYEQYF. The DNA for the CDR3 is TGTGCCATCAGCTCGAGCTCCTACGAGCAGTACTTC.

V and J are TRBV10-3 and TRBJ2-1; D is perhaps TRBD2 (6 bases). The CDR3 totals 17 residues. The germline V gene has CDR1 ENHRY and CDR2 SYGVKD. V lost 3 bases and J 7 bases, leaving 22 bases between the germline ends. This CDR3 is CAISDNPSTGVENEQFF. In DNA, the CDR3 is TGTGCCATCAGTGACAATCCTTCGACGGGAGTTGAAAATGAGCAGTTCTTC.

The CDR3 loop is CASSLRQGSNTEAFF. The CDR3 bases are TGTGCCAGTAGTCTAAGACAGGGTAGTAACACTGAAGCTTTCTTT. This sequence joins TRBV19 and TRBJ1-1; 7 nucleotides align to TRBD1. This CDR3 has 15 amino acids. Germline CDR1 and CDR2: LNHDA and SQIVND (reference sequence). Unmatched junction bases numbered 8, after V lost 5 bases and J lost 2 bases.

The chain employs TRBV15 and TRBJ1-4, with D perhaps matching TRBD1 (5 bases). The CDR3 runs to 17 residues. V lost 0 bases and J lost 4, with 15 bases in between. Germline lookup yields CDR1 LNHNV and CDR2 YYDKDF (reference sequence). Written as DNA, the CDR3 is TGTGCCACCAGCAGAGAGTTGGGCCAGGGCGTTAATGAAAAACTGTTTTTT. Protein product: CATSRELGQGVNEKLFF.

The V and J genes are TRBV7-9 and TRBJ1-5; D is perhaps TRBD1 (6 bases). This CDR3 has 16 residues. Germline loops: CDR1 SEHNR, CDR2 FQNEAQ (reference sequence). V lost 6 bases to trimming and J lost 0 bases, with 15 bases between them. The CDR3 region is CASSWGGQLSNQPQHF. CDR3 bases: TGTGCCAGCAGTTGGGGTGGACAGCTTAGCAATCAGCCCCAGCATTTT.

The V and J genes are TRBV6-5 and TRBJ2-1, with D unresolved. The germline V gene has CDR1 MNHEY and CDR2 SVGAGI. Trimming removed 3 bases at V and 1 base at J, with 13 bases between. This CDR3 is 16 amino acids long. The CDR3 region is CASSYRKRFSYNEQFF. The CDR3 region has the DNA TGTGCCAGCAGTTATCGGAAGCGTTTTTCCTACAATGAGCAGTTCTTC.

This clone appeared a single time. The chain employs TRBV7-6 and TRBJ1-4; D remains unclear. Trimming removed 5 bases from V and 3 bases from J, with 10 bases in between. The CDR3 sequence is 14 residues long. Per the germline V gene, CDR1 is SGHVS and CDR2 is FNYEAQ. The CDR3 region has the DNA TGTGCCAGCAGCCACGGGTCAGCTAATGAAAAACTGTTTTTT. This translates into CASSHGSANEKLFF. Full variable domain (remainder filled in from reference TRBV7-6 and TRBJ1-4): GAGVSQSPRYKVTKRGQDVALRCDPISGHVSLYWYRQALGQGPEFLTYFNYEAQQDKSGLPNDRFSAERPEGSISTLTIQRTEQRDSAMYRCASSHGSANEKLFFGSGTQLSVL.

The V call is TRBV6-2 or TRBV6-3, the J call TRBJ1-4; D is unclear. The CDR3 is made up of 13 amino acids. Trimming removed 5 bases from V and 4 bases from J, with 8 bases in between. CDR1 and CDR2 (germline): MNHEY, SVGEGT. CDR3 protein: CASSDAGNEKLFF. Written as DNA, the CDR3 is TGTGCCAGCAGTGACGCGGGTAATGAAAAACTGTTTTTT.

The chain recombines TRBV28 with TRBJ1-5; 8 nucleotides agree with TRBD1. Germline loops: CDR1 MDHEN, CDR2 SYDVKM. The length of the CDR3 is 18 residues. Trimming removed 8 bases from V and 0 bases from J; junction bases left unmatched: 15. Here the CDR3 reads CASLSPGTGDYSNQPQHF. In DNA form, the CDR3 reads TGTGCCAGCCTTTCCCCCGGGACAGGCGATTATAGCAATCAGCCCCAGCATTTT.

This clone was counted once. The CDR3 sequence is CASSLPTDRGVDGYTF. The CDR3 DNA reads TGTGCCAGCAGCCTTCCTACGGACAGGGGCGTGGATGGCTACACCTTC. The chain couples TRBV28 to TRBJ1-2; 9 bases are a match to TRBD1. Germline loops: CDR1 MDHEN, CDR2 SYDVKM. Losses at the gene ends were 6 bases for V and 6 bases for J; bases not matched to a gene: 14. The CDR3 totals 16 residues.

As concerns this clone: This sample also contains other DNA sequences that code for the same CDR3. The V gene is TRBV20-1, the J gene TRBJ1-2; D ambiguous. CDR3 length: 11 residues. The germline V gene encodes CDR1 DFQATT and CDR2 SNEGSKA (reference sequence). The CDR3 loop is CSVRRGYGYTF. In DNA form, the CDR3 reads TGCAGCGTAAGGAGAGGGTATGGCTACACCTTC.

The CDR3 DNA is TGCGCCAGCAGCTTGGGGCAGGGTGTGAACACCATATATTTT. This codes for CASSLGQGVNTIYF. The chain has TRBV5-1 and TRBJ1-3; D might be TRBD1 (5 bases). V shed 0 bases and J shed 7 bases, with 11 bases lying between them. The CDR3 is made up of 14 amino acids. Germline CDR1 SGHRS, CDR2 YFSETQ.

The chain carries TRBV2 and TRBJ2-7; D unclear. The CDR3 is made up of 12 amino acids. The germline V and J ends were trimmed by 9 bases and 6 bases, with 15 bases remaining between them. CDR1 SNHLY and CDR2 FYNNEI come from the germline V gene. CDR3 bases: TGTGCCAGTAACGCGGCTTGGAGCGAGCAGTACGTC. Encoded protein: CASNAAWSEQYV.

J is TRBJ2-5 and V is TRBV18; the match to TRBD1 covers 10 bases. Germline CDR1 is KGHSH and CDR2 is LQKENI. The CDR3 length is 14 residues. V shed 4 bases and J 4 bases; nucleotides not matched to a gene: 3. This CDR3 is CASSHGQGGETQYF. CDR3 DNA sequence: TGTGCCAGCTCACATGGACAGGGGGGAGAGACCCAGTACTTC.